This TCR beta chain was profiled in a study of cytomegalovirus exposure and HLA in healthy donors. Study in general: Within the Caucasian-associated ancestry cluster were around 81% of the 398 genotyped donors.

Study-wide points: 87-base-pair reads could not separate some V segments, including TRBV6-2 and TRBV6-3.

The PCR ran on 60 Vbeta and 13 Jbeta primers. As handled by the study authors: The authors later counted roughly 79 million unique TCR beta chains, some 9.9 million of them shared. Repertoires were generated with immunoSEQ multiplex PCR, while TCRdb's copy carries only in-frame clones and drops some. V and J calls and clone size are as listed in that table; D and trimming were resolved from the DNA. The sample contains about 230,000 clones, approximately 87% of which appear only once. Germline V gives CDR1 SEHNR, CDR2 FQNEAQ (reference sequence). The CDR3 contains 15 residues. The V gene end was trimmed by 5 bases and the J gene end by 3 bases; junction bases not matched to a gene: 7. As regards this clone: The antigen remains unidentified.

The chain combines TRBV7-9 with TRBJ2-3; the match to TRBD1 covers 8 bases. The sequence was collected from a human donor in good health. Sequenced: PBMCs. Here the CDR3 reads CASSRLTGETDTQYF. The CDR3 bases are TGTGCCAGCAGCCGACTGACAGGGGAAACAGATACGCAGTATTTT.